The 12 T cell receptor beta chains given below trace back to one sample, sequenced in a study of blood T cell repertoires in COVID-19. Assay: immunoSEQ multiplex PCR; the TCRdb copy retains only in-frame clones and omits some. The sample consists of under 90,000 clones, 87% of them appearing once. Sequenced input: peripheral blood. The receptors derive from a man in his 60s with acute or convalescent COVID-19.

This rearrangement joins TRBV2 to TRBJ1-6; 7 nucleotides agree with TRBD1. Losses at the gene ends were 7 bases for V and 7 bases for J; bases not matched to a gene: 1. Looked up from germline, CDR1 is SNHLY and CDR2 is FYNNEI. There are 12 residues in the CDR3. The CDR3 DNA sequence: TGTGCCAGCAAGACAGGGAATTCACCCCTCCACTTT. This sequence encodes CASKTGNSPLHF.

The chain uses TRBV4-2 and TRBJ1-2; a possible D gene is TRBD1 (5 bases). The germline V and J ends were trimmed by 0 bases and 6 bases, with 20 bases remaining between them. The CDR3 is 17 amino acids. Germline loops: CDR1 LGHNA, CDR2 YNFKEQ. The CDR3 here is CASSQDGAGGGGDGYTF. CDR3 DNA sequence: TGTGCCAGCAGCCAAGATGGAGCCGGGGGGGGAGGGGATGGCTACACCTTC.

V gene TRBV7-2 combines with J gene TRBJ1-1, with D possibly matching TRBD1 (5 bases). CDR1 is SGHTA and CDR2 is FQGNSA in the germline V gene. V was cut by 2 bases and J by 0 bases, with 7 bases left in between. This CDR3 has 14 residues. The CDR3 nucleotides read TGTGCCAGCAGCTTATGGGGCATGAACACTGAAGCTTTCTTT. Protein: CASSLWGMNTEAFF.

The chain employs TRBV11-2 and TRBJ2-5, with 7 nucleotides matching TRBD2. The CDR3 extends over 16 amino acids. V dropped 7 bases and J dropped 1; count of bases not matched to a gene: 12. The germline CDR1 and CDR2 sequences are SGHAT and FQNNGV. Here the CDR3 reads CASNILGEGVQETQYF. CDR3 nucleotide sequence: TGTGCCAGCAACATTCTAGGGGAGGGCGTCCAAGAGACCCAGTACTTC.

The V gene is TRBV5-8, the J gene TRBJ1-1, with a weak D call TRBD1 (5 bases). With 0 bases removed from V and 1 base from J, the gap between germline ends came to 7 bases. Germline CDR1 is SGHTS and CDR2 is YDEGEE. The CDR3 extends over 14 amino acids. The CDR3 nucleotides read TGTGCCAGCAGCTTGGGGACAAGGAACACTGAAGCTTTCTTT. Residues: CASSLGTRNTEAFF.

The genes are TRBV11-2 and TRBJ2-7; D is possibly TRBD2 (5 bases). CDR1 and CDR2 from the germline V gene are SGHAT and FQNNGV. The CDR3 totals 11 residues. Trimming shortened V by 8 bases and J by 3 bases, and 8 bases separated the two germline ends. CDR3 in amino acids: CASPTSYEQYF. For the CDR3, the DNA is TGTGCCAGCCCCACTAGCTACGAGCAGTACTTC.

The chain links TRBV18 to TRBJ1-4; TRBD1 might be the D (6 bases). The CDR3 consists of 13 residues. Germline V lookup: CDR1 KGHSH, CDR2 LQKENI. V gave up 8 bases and J gave up 4 bases, with 11 bases separating them. CDR3 residues: CASKQGNNEKLFF. The CDR3 nucleotides read TGTGCCAGCAAACAGGGAAATAATGAAAAACTGTTTTTT. Together with reference TRBV18 and TRBJ1-4, the CDR3 gives the full variable domain: NAGVMQNPRHLVRRRGQEARLRCSPMKGHSHVYWYRQLPEEGLKFMVYLQKENIIDESGMPKERFSAEFPKEGPSILRIQQVVRGDSAAYFCASKQGNNEKLFFGSGTQLSVL.

This rearrangement joins TRBV6-5 to TRBJ1-1; no clear D gene. V was trimmed by 4 bases and J by 1 base, leaving 10 bases between them. Germline CDR1 MNHEY, CDR2 SVGAGI. The CDR3 has 14 amino acids. CDR3 protein: CASSSATGNTEAFF. The CDR3 DNA reads as TGTGCCAGCAGTTCTGCGACGGGGAACACTGAAGCTTTCTTT.

This clone was seen a single time. The chain is built from TRBV5-6 and TRBJ1-2; TRBD1 matches 9 bases. From germline, CDR1 is SGHDT and CDR2 YYEEEE. J gave up 3 bases and V 6 bases, and 9 bases lay outside the gene matches. The CDR3 has 15 residues. The CDR3 here is CASNPVGQGYYGYTF. As DNA, the CDR3 is TGTGCCAGCAATCCAGTGGGACAGGGTTACTATGGCTACACCTTC.

The gene calls are TRBV6-6 and TRBJ2-7; D gene ambiguous. The germline gives CDR1 MNHNY, CDR2 SVGAGI (reference sequence). Deletions cut 6 bases from V and 3 bases from J, with 12 bases between. CDR3 size: 13 residues. The CDR3 loop is CASSNKTYYEQYF. The DNA for the CDR3 is TGTGCCAGCAGCAACAAGACTTACTACGAGCAGTACTTC.

The chain uses TRBV6-1 and TRBJ1-4; TRBD1 agrees at 7 bases. Trimming at V came to 3 bases and at J to 3 bases, leaving 4 bases not matched to a gene. Per germline, CDR1 MNHNS and CDR2 SASEGT. CDR3 length: 15 residues. CDR3 DNA: TGTGCCAGCAGTGACAGGGGGGCAGCTAATGAAAAACTGTTTTTT. Protein product: CASSDRGAANEKLFF.

The rearrangement joins TRBV7-2 to TRBJ1-1; TRBD1 matches at 7 bases. Germline loops: CDR1 SGHTA, CDR2 FQGNSA. With 3 bases clipped from V and 5 bases from J, the junction kept 15 bases outside the gene matches. The CDR3 has 17 residues. CDR3 nucleotide sequence: TGTGCCAGCAGCTTTAAATCTTGGACAGGCCCCCGTACTGAAGCTTTCTTT. Protein product: CASSFKSWTGPRTEAFF. Full variable domain (remainder filled in from reference TRBV7-2 and TRBJ1-1): GAGVSQSPSNKVTEKGKDVELRCDPISGHTALYWYRQSLGQGLEFLIYFQGNSAPDKSGLPSDRFSAERTGGSVSTLTIQRTQQEDSAVYLCASSFKSWTGPRTEAFFGQGTRLTVV.